This T cell receptor beta chain is drawn from a study of blood T cell repertoires in COVID-19. Study-wide background: The United States, Italy and Spain provided the acute and convalescent COVID-19 samples. Sources were T cells, B-cell-depleted T cells, or PBMCs; the material itself was cDNA or gDNA.

Sequenced by immunoSEQ multiplex PCR; TCRdb stores in-frame clones only, minus some. This table holds 95,000 to 120,000 clones, over 75% found once. Losses at the gene ends were 6 bases for V and 0 bases for J; bases not matched to a gene: 0. This CDR3 is 14 amino acids long. Germline assignment: CDR1 LNHDA and CDR2 SQIVND (reference sequence). This clone came up a few times. The sequence came from a human donor in a cohort sampled during active COVID-19. Sequences were obtained from peripheral blood. The chain employs TRBV19 and TRBJ2-3, with 10 bases aligning to TRBD2. CDR3 in amino acids: CASRTSGSTDTQYF. DNA for the CDR3: TGTGCCAGTAGGACTAGCGGGAGCACAGATACGCAGTATTTT.